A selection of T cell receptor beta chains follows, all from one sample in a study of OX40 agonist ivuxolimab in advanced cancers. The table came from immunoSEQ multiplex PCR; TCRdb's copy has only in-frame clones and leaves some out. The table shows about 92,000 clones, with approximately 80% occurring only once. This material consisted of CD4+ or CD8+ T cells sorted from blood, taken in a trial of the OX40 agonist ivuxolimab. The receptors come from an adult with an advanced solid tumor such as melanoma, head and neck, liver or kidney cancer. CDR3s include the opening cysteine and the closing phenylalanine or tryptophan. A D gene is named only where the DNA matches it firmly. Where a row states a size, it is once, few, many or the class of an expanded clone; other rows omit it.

DNA: TGTGCCAGCAGCGTAGGCCCCTCGCTTAGTGAAAAACTGTTTTTT; CDR3: CASSVGPSLSEKLFF; size: -; J: TRBJ1-4; D: -; V: TRBV9
DNA: TGTGCCAGTAGTATTATAGAGGCAGAACGACTCTCCATGAACACTGAAGCTTTCTTT; CDR3: CASSIIEAERLSMNTEAFF; size: -; J: TRBJ1-1; D: -; V: TRBV19
DNA: TGTGCCAGCAGCTTACCCCGGGTAGCGGGACTCCAAGAGACCCAGTACTTC; CDR3: CASSLPRVAGLQETQYF; size: once; J: TRBJ2-5; D: TRBD2; V: TRBV7-9
DNA: TGTGCTAGTGGTTTGGGTCAGACAGGGGGTATGGTGGATACGCAGTATTTT; CDR3: CASGLGQTGGMVDTQYF; size: -; J: TRBJ2-3; D: TRBD1; V: TRBV12-5
DNA: TGTGCCATCAGTGAGTCGGGACTAGCTAAGAGCACAGATACGCAGTATTTT; CDR3: CAISESGLAKSTDTQYF; size: once; J: TRBJ2-3; D: TRBD2; V: TRBV10-3
DNA: TGTGCCAGCAGCTTAGCTGGCTACGAGCAGTACTTC; CDR3: CASSLAGYEQYF; size: -; J: TRBJ2-7; D: -; V: TRBV11-2
DNA: TGTGCCAGCGCCAAAGGCGGGGGGGTTGTGACCCAGTACTTC; CDR3: CASAKGGGVVTQYF; size: -; J: TRBJ2-5; D: TRBD2; V: TRBV7-2
DNA: TGTGCCAGCAGCTTGTATATGGACAGCTCAACTAATGAAAAACTGTTTTTT; CDR3: CASSLYMDSSTNEKLFF; size: -; J: TRBJ1-4; D: -; V: TRBV5-8
DNA: TGCAGCGTAAAAGGGGCAGGGGGGATCACCGGGGAGCTGTTTTTT; CDR3: CSVKGAGGITGELFF; size: -; J: TRBJ2-2; D: -; V: TRBV29-1
DNA: TGTGCCAGCAGTGCGGGACAGGGGAACACTGAAGCTTTCTTT; CDR3: CASSAGQGNTEAFF; size: -; J: TRBJ1-1; D: TRBD1; V: TRBV6-1
DNA: TGTGCCAGCACCTCATCGAGCTCTGGGGCCAACGTCCTGACTTTC; CDR3: CASTSSSSGANVLTF; size: -; J: TRBJ2-6; D: -; V: TRBV5-6
DNA: TGCGCCAGCAGCTTTCAGGGGAACACTGAAGCTTTCTTT; CDR3: CASSFQGNTEAFF; size: -; J: TRBJ1-1; D: -; V: TRBV5-1
DNA: TGTGCCAGCAGCTCCGGACTAGACTACGAGCAGTACTTC; CDR3: CASSSGLDYEQYF; size: -; J: TRBJ2-7; D: TRBD2; V: TRBV7-8
DNA: TGTGCCAGCAGCGTAACTAGCGGGGGCGATGAGCAGTTCTTC; CDR3: CASSVTSGGDEQFF; size: -; J: TRBJ2-1; D: TRBD2; V: TRBV9
DNA: TGCGCCAGCAGCTTGCGGGACAGGTGGGAGACCCAGTACTTC; CDR3: CASSLRDRWETQYF; size: -; J: TRBJ2-5; D: TRBD1; V: TRBV5-1
DNA: TGTGCCAGCAGTTTATATGACAATTCTCAGCCCCAGCATTTT; CDR3: CASSLYDNSQPQHF; size: many; J: TRBJ1-5; D: -; V: TRBV27
DNA: TGTGCCAGTAGTATAGGCCCCTCCTACAGGGGGCGAAAAGATGAAGCTTTCTTT; CDR3: CASSIGPSYRGRKDEAFF; size: -; J: TRBJ1-1; D: TRBD1; V: TRBV19
DNA: TGTGCCAGCAGTTTAACCAGGGGAGGCGAGCAGTTCTTC; CDR3: CASSLTRGGEQFF; size: -; J: TRBJ2-1; D: -; V: TRBV27
DNA: TGTGCCAGCAGTTATCAGGGAGGGAAAACTGAAGCTTTCTTT; CDR3: CASSYQGGKTEAFF; size: -; J: TRBJ1-1; D: -; V: TRBV6-5
DNA: TGTGCCAGCAGTCCCCGCGGGAACACTGAAGCTTTCTTT; CDR3: CASSPRGNTEAFF; size: -; J: TRBJ1-1; D: -; V: TRBV27
DNA: TGCAGCGTTGTGGAGTGGGGACAGGGAACCTATGGCTACACCTTC; CDR3: CSVVEWGQGTYGYTF; size: -; J: TRBJ1-2; D: TRBD1; V: TRBV29-1
DNA: TGTGCCAGCAGCTTAGGCGGGACTAGCGGATATGAGCAGTTCTTC; CDR3: CASSLGGTSGYEQFF; size: -; J: TRBJ2-1; D: TRBD2; V: TRBV7-6
DNA: TGTGCCAGCAGTGAGCCCCCTGCCGGGCAGTACTTC; CDR3: CASSEPPAGQYF; size: few; J: TRBJ2-7; D: -; V: TRBV6-1
DNA: TGCGCCAGCAGCGCTGGGGGGGGCTCCTACAATGAGCAGTTCTTC; CDR3: CASSAGGGSYNEQFF; size: once; J: TRBJ2-1; D: TRBD2; V: TRBV5-1
DNA: TGTGCCAGCAGCCAAGCGGGAGGAGGGGAGACCCAGTACTTC; CDR3: CASSQAGGGETQYF; size: once; J: TRBJ2-5; D: TRBD2; V: TRBV4-2
DNA: TGTGCCAGCAGCACCCTGAGGAGCTTCCCGGTGTACGAGCAGTACTTC; CDR3: CASSTLRSFPVYEQYF; size: -; J: TRBJ2-7; D: -; V: TRBV27
DNA: TGTGCCAGCAGTCCTCACCTACAGGGGTGGCGAAACACCGGGGAGCTGTTTTTT; CDR3: CASSPHLQGWRNTGELFF; size: once; J: TRBJ2-2; D: TRBD1; V: TRBV9
DNA: TGTGCCAGCAGCTTATCAAGGGGGCCAGAAACTGAAGCTTTCTTT; CDR3: CASSLSRGPETEAFF; size: -; J: TRBJ1-1; D: TRBD1; V: TRBV7-2
DNA: TGTGCCATCAGACTAGCGGGAGGGGGGGAGCAGTACTTC; CDR3: CAIRLAGGGEQYF; size: -; J: TRBJ2-7; D: TRBD2; V: TRBV10-3
DNA: TGTGCCATCAGTGTGGGTCCGTTGGGGAACACTGAAGCTTTCTTT; CDR3: CAISVGPLGNTEAFF; size: once; J: TRBJ1-1; D: -; V: TRBV10-3
DNA: TGTGCCACCCTTCCCCGGGACCGACCGTCCTACGAGCAGTACTTC; CDR3: CATLPRDRPSYEQYF; size: once; J: TRBJ2-7; D: -; V: TRBV27
DNA: TGTGCTAGTGGATATACAGGGGCCGAGCAGTACTTC; CDR3: CASGYTGAEQYF; size: -; J: TRBJ2-7; D: TRBD1; V: TRBV12-5
DNA: TGTGCCAGTAGTATAGGGCGTGGACTAGCGGGACTCAATGAGCAGTTCTTC; CDR3: CASSIGRGLAGLNEQFF; size: -; J: TRBJ2-1; D: TRBD2; V: TRBV19
DNA: TGCGCCAGCAGCCAAACGCATGGACTTGGTTCACCCCTCCACTTT; CDR3: CASSQTHGLGSPLHF; size: -; J: TRBJ1-6; D: -; V: TRBV4-1
DNA: TGCAGCGTTGCACGCATTCTGGCGCCAAACCTTAATGGCTACACCTTC; CDR3: CSVARILAPNLNGYTF; size: -; J: TRBJ1-2; D: -; V: TRBV29-1
DNA: TGTGCCAGTAGTATTACCCCGGGAGTATCCTACGAGCAGTACTTC; CDR3: CASSITPGVSYEQYF; size: -; J: TRBJ2-7; D: -; V: TRBV19
DNA: TGCAGCGTTGAAGATGGCCTCCTGCGGGGCTACACCTTC; CDR3: CSVEDGLLRGYTF; size: -; J: TRBJ1-2; D: -; V: TRBV29-1
DNA: TGTGCCAGCAGTGAACCAATCGACAGCATACTCTACGAGCAGTACTTC; CDR3: CASSEPIDSILYEQYF; size: -; J: TRBJ2-7; D: -; V: TRBV6-1
DNA: TGTGCCAGCAGTGAAGAGGTAGCGTCAATCACAGATACGCAGTATTTT; CDR3: CASSEEVASITDTQYF; size: once; J: TRBJ2-3; D: -; V: TRBV6-1
DNA: TGTGCCAGTTCGACAGGGGGATCAACTAATGAAAAACTGTTTTTT; CDR3: CASSTGGSTNEKLFF; size: -; J: TRBJ1-4; D: TRBD1; V: TRBV7-9
DNA: TGTGCCAGCAGCAAAGGGACCGGACAGTGGGCCCCCACTATGAACACTGAAGCTTTCTTT; CDR3: CASSKGTGQWAPTMNTEAFF; size: -; J: TRBJ1-1; D: -; V: TRBV21-1
DNA: TGTGCCAGCAGCTACCTACCGACTAGCGGGGAGACCGGGGAGCTGTTTTTT; CDR3: CASSYLPTSGETGELFF; size: -; J: TRBJ2-2; D: TRBD2; V: TRBV7-3
DNA: TGTGCTAGTGGTAGCGGGACAGCTGGCACGCAGTACTTC; CDR3: CASGSGTAGTQYF; size: -; J: TRBJ2-7; D: -; V: TRBV12-5
DNA: TGTGCCAGCAGCTTGAGGACAGGGGGCGGAAACACCATATATTTT; CDR3: CASSLRTGGGNTIYF; size: -; J: TRBJ1-3; D: TRBD1; V: TRBV7-2
DNA: TGTGCCAGCGCCCCTGGACAGGTCTATGGCTACACCTTC; CDR3: CASAPGQVYGYTF; size: -; J: TRBJ1-2; D: TRBD1; V: TRBV2
DNA: TGTGCCAGCAGTAATTTTTGGGAGGGGATGACCTCCCGAGGGTCCAATCAGCCCCAGCATTTT; CDR3: CASSNFWEGMTSRGSNQPQHF; size: -; J: TRBJ1-5; D: -; V: TRBV19
DNA: TGCAGCGTGACCGGGACAGCATCTCACTACGAGCAGTACTTC; CDR3: CSVTGTASHYEQYF; size: -; J: TRBJ2-7; D: TRBD1; V: TRBV29-1
DNA: TGTGCCAGCAGTAAGTCGGAGACCCAGTACTTC; CDR3: CASSKSETQYF; size: -; J: TRBJ2-5; D: -; V: TRBV25-1
DNA: TGTGCCAGCAGCCAAGATCGAGTCCTCCTCCACTTT; CDR3: CASSQDRVLLHF; size: -; J: TRBJ1-6; D: -; V: TRBV14
DNA: TGTGCCAGCAGCTCAGCCCGGGACGGCACAGATACGCAGTATTTT; CDR3: CASSSARDGTDTQYF; size: few; J: TRBJ2-3; D: -; V: TRBV9
DNA: TGTGCCAGCAGCCTTCATCGGGACCGGGGAGCTTTCTTT; CDR3: CASSLHRDRGAFF; size: -; J: TRBJ1-1; D: -; V: TRBV7-2
DNA: TGTGCCTGGAGTTGGGGGAGCTCCTATAATTCACCCCTCCACTTT; CDR3: CAWSWGSSYNSPLHF; size: -; J: TRBJ1-6; D: -; V: TRBV30
DNA: TGCGCCAGCAGCTTGCAGCGGGGGAACACAGATACGCAGTATTTT; CDR3: CASSLQRGNTDTQYF; size: -; J: TRBJ2-3; D: TRBD2; V: TRBV5-1
DNA: TGCAGCGTTGAGGTCTACTCTGGAAACACCATATATTTT; CDR3: CSVEVYSGNTIYF; size: -; J: TRBJ1-3; D: -; V: TRBV29-1
DNA: TGTGCCAGCAGTTCCGGAGAGGGACGTAGCGAAAAACTGTTTTTT; CDR3: CASSSGEGRSEKLFF; size: -; J: TRBJ1-4; D: -; V: TRBV27
DNA: TGTGCCAGCAGCTTAGAAGGGGGCAATGAGCAGTTCTTC; CDR3: CASSLEGGNEQFF; size: -; J: TRBJ2-1; D: -; V: TRBV7-8
DNA: TGTGCCAGCAGCTCGACCGGGACCCTGGGCACCGGGGAGCTGTTTTTT; CDR3: CASSSTGTLGTGELFF; size: -; J: TRBJ2-2; D: -; V: TRBV5-4
DNA: TGTGCCAGCAGTGAAGCGGGACAGGGGTTCTACGAGCAGTACTTC; CDR3: CASSEAGQGFYEQYF; size: once; J: TRBJ2-7; D: TRBD1; V: TRBV6-1
DNA: TGTGCCAGCAGTATTAGGGCGACTAGCGGCTACAATGAGCAGTTCTTC; CDR3: CASSIRATSGYNEQFF; size: few; J: TRBJ2-1; D: TRBD2; V: TRBV27
DNA: TGTGCCATCAGTGAGTGGCAGGGCGGCAATCAGCCCCAGCATTTT; CDR3: CAISEWQGGNQPQHF; size: few; J: TRBJ1-5; D: -; V: TRBV10-3